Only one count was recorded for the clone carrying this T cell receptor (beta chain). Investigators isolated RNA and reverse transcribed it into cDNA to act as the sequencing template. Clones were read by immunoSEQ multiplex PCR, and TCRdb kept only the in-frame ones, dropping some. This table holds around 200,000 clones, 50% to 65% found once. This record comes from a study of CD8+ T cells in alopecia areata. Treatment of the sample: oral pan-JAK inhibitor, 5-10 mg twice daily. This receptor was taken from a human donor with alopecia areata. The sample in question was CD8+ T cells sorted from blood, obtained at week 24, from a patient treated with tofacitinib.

The CDR3 protein is CASSRTEINEKLFF. The CDR3 coding sequence is TGTGCCAGCAGCCGGACAGAAATTAATGAAAAACTGTTTTTT. This chain joins TRBV11-3 and TRBJ1-4; D is perhaps TRBD1 (6 bases). The CDR3 loop spans 14 amino acids. Between the trimmed V and J ends, which lost 5 bases and 4 bases, there was a span of 11 bases. CDR1 is SGHNT and CDR2 is YENEEA in the germline V gene.